The T cell receptor (beta chain) described here comes from a study of blood T cell repertoires in COVID-19. Study-level background: There were acute and convalescent COVID-19 samples, and they came from the United States, Italy and Spain.

Remarks on this clone: Different DNA sequences within this sample yield the same CDR3.

The germline V gene encodes CDR1 LNHNV and CDR2 YYDKDF (reference sequence). This CDR3 has 13 residues. V was shortened by 0 bases and J by 4 bases, with 7 bases between the two germline ends. Original analysis: Amplification with reference gene primers provided the estimates of nucleated cell counts. Only in-frame clones appear in the TCRdb table, and some are missing; sequencing was by immunoSEQ multiplex PCR. V, J and clone size derive from that table, while D and trimming were established from the DNA sequence. The sample has fewer than 130,000 clones, roughly four fifths seen once. The sequence was collected from a woman aged 60-70 years with acute or convalescent COVID-19. The gene calls are TRBV15 and TRBJ2-7; D is possibly TRBD2 (5 bases). The sample taken for sequencing was peripheral blood. CDR3 sequence (DNA): TGTGCCACCAGCAGAGATCGGGGATACGAGCAGTACTTC. Amino acid sequence: CATSRDRGYEQYF. Together with reference TRBV15 and TRBJ2-7, the CDR3 gives the full variable domain: DAMVIQNPRYQVTQFGKPVTLSCSQTLNHNVMYWYQQKSSQAPKLLFHYYDKDFNNEADTPDNFQSRRPNTSFCFLDIRSPGLGDTAMYLCATSRDRGYEQYFGPGTRLTVT.